What follows are 26 T cell receptor beta chains derived from one specimen sequenced in a study of blood T cells in healthy people across ages. Combining a sample-barcoded 5' primer with a J-beta primer mix, a second PCR ran for 7 to 11 cycles. TCRdb analysed the 5' RACE reads with MiXCR anew, one entry per CDR3 protein. The top ten clones hold 2.1% of a sample with 1.5 million to 2 million distinct CDR3 sequences, roughly 50% of them seen once. Sequencing input: blood. These receptor sequences come from a woman in her forties in good health.

J is TRBJ2-3 and V is TRBV7-2; no clear D gene. CDR3 length: 13 residues. Germline loops: CDR1 SGHTA, CDR2 FQGNSA. Trimming cost V 5 bases and J 6 bases, with 12 bases left between them. CDR3 nucleotide sequence: TGTGCCAGCAGCCCTTACCTTGGGGATACGCAGTATTTT. Amino acid sequence: CASSPYLGDTQYF.

This clonotype has more than one count but fewer than ten. The V call is TRBV10-3, the J call TRBJ2-4; 8 bases match TRBD1. From germline, CDR1 is ENHRY and CDR2 SYGVKD. There are 13 residues in the CDR3. The J segment lost 5 bases and the V segment lost 4 bases, leaving 1 base of the junction unmatched. The CDR3 coding sequence is TGTGCCATCAGTGTGGACAGGGAAAACATTCAGTACTTC. Amino acid sequence: CAISVDRENIQYF.

Only one count was recorded for this clonotype. CDR3 region: CASSQNLGVGSPLHF. CDR3 in DNA: TGTGCCAGCAGCCAGAACCTCGGGGTAGGCTCACCCCTCCACTTT. The chain combines TRBV14 with TRBJ1-6; no firm D call. The CDR3 has 15 amino acids. V shed 3 bases and J shed 10 bases, with 16 bases lying between them. The germline V gene encodes CDR1 SGHDN and CDR2 FVKESK.

Remarks on this clonotype: One junction end does not reproduce the germline sequence, and a read error may be involved. The chain links TRBV12-3 or TRBV12-4 to TRBJ2-7; TRBD1 agrees at 9 bases. This CDR3 region has 14 residues. DNA of the CDR3: TGTGCCAGCAGAACGGGACAGGGTGGCCACGAGCAGCACTTC. Translating it yields CASRTGQGGHEQHF.

The CDR3 DNA reads TGTGCCAGCAGTCCAAGCGGGCGCCTAACCTACAATGAGCAGTTCTTC. It specifies CASSPSGRLTYNEQFF. The chain employs TRBV28 and TRBJ2-1; tentatively, D is TRBD2 (6 bases). V dropped 5 bases and J dropped 2 bases, with 16 bases sitting between them. The CDR3 sequence is 16 residues long. Germline values: CDR1 MDHEN, CDR2 SYDVKM. Based on the CDR3 plus reference TRBV28 and TRBJ2-1, the full variable domain is DVKVTQSSRYLVKRTGEKVFLECVQDMDHENMFWYRQDPGLGLRLIYFSYDVKMKEKGDIPEGYSVSREKKERFSLILESASTNQTSMYLCASSPSGRLTYNEQFFGPGTRLTVL.

This chain joins TRBV27 and TRBJ2-7; D perhaps matches TRBD2 (5 bases). The DNA end is a closer match to TRBJ2-5, so the J assignment may be wrong. CDR3 length: 11 residues. CDR1 and CDR2 from the germline V gene are MNHEY and SMNVEV (reference sequence). The DNA for the CDR3 is TGTGCCAGCGTCGACGGGAAGACCCAGTACTTC. The encoded protein is CASVDGKTQYF.

In its sample, this clonotype was seen once. This chain connects TRBV20-1 to TRBJ1-2; D unclear. Trimming took off 3 bases at V and 0 bases at J, with 8 bases between the two ends. CDR1 and CDR2 from the germline V gene are DFQATT and SNEGSKA (reference sequence). The CDR3 has 13 residues. DNA of the CDR3: TGCAGTGCTAGGTCAGCCACTAACTATGGCTACACCTTC. Its protein product is CSARSATNYGYTF.

As concerns this clonotype: The conserved phenylalanine or tryptophan is not found at the CDR3 terminus, so this likely reflects a read error. In DNA form, the CDR3 reads TGTGCCAGCAGAGGGGGCCGGGGCGAGCAGTACATC. It specifies CASRGGRGEQYI. This rearrangement joins TRBV5-6 to TRBJ2-7; TRBD1 matches 7 bases. Germline-derived CDR1 and CDR2 are SGHDT and YYEEEE. The CDR3 spans 12 residues. Trimming took 5 bases from V and 6 from J; bases not matched to a gene: 5.

This chain uses TRBV6-5 with TRBJ2-7; tentative D call: TRBD1 (6 bases). The DNA end favors TRBJ2-5, so the J call may be wrong. The CDR3 sequence is 16 residues long. CDR1 and CDR2 from the germline V gene are MNHEY and SVGAGI. The CDR3, as DNA: TGTGCCAGCAGTTACGCCCTGGTGGGGGCAGAGGAGACCCAGTACTTC. Its translation is CASSYALVGAEETQYF.

There are many counts of this clonotype. V gene TRBV12-3 or TRBV12-4 combines with J gene TRBJ2-7; the match to TRBD2 covers 7 bases. V trimming: 6 bases; J trimming: 3 bases; junction bases outside the gene matches: 8. The CDR3 is made up of 14 amino acids. In nucleotides, the CDR3 is TGTGCCAGCAGCTTATCGGGGAGGGGCTACGAGCAGTACTTC. Translated: CASSLSGRGYEQYF.

This clonotype was detected a few times. The chain carries TRBV6-5 and TRBJ2-3; the D gene is possibly TRBD2 (6 bases). The CDR3 runs to 16 residues. Trimming pared 0 bases from V and 0 bases from J, leaving 10 bases between. Germline lookup yields CDR1 MNHEY and CDR2 SVGAGI. The CDR3 DNA reads TGTGCCAGCAGTTACTCCGGACTACCTAGCACAGATACGCAGTATTTT. Its translation is CASSYSGLPSTDTQYF.

This clonotype was counted only a few times. The chain is built from TRBV2 and TRBJ2-3; 7 nucleotides agree with TRBD2. V gave up 0 bases and J gave up 3 bases; unmatched junction bases: 6. CDR3 size: 16 residues. CDR1 is SNHLY and CDR2 is FYNNEI in the germline V gene. This CDR3 reads CASSEASGPRTDTQYF. For the CDR3, the DNA is TGTGCCAGCAGTGAAGCTAGCGGGCCTAGGACAGATACGCAGTATTTT. Together with reference TRBV2 and TRBJ2-3, the CDR3 gives the full variable domain: EPEVTQTPSHQVTQMGQEVILRCVPISNHLYFYWYRQILGQKVEFLVSFYNNEISEKSEIFDDQFSVERPDGSNFTLKIRSTKLEDSAMYFCASSEASGPRTDTQYFGPGTRLTVL.

The chain joins TRBV10-2 to TRBJ2-5; maybe TRBD2 (7 bases). This CDR3 spans 13 amino acids. Trimming left V 7 bases short and J 11 bases short, with 20 bases between. From germline, CDR1 is WSHSY and CDR2 SAAADI. CDR3 nucleotides: TGCGCCAGCATTGCGGGGGCCGCGAATGAGCAGTACTTC. Encoded protein: CASIAGAANEQYF.

The chain has TRBV6-2 or TRBV6-3 and TRBJ1-2, with TRBD1 as a possible D gene (6 bases). The CDR3 extends over 15 amino acids. V was shortened by 5 bases and J by 3 bases, with 16 bases between the two germline ends. Germline CDR1 and CDR2: MNHEY and SVGEGT. CDR3 DNA: TGTGCCAGCAGTACCCAACAGGGAGGCCACTATGGCTACACCTTC. This encodes CASSTQQGGHYGYTF.

V gene TRBV11-2 combines with J gene TRBJ2-1; no definite D call. The germline CDR1 and CDR2 sequences are SGHAT and FQNNGV. V was clipped by 0 bases and J by 8 bases, with 8 bases between them. The length of the CDR3 is 13 residues. The CDR3 DNA sequence: TGTGCCAGCAGCTTAGAGTTTCGGGATGAGCAGTTCTTC. Protein: CASSLEFRDEQFF.

This chain uses TRBV29-1 with TRBJ2-5; D is possibly TRBD1 (8 bases). The V end was cut by 2 bases, the J end by 2 bases, with 12 bases between. CDR3 length equals 14 residues. Germline CDR1 SQVTM, CDR2 ANQGSEA. This CDR3 is CSVEHRGGQETQYF. CDR3 coding DNA: TGCAGCGTTGAACACAGGGGGGGTCAAGAGACCCAGTACTTC.

This chain joins TRBV5-5 and TRBJ1-6; D is possibly TRBD1 (6 bases). The V end lost 5 bases, the J end lost 2 bases, and 14 bases lay between the germline ends. Germline assignment: CDR1 SGHKS and CDR2 YYEKEE (reference sequence). The CDR3 length is 16 residues. DNA of the CDR3: TGTGCCAGCAGACCCCAGGGGACGGCCTATAATTCACCCCTCCACTTT. It is translated as CASRPQGTAYNSPLHF.

The CDR3 loop is CASRPDLQERYGYTF. Written as DNA, the CDR3 is TGTGCCAGCAGACCCGACCTGCAGGAAAGATATGGCTACACCTTC. The V call is TRBV6-1, the J call TRBJ1-2, with D hard to call. Germline lookup yields CDR1 MNHNS and CDR2 SASEGT. The CDR3 has 15 residues. The V end was cut by 6 bases, the J end by 5 bases, with 19 bases between.

This clonotype has only a few counts. V gene TRBV27 combines with J gene TRBJ1-1; tentative D call: TRBD1 (5 bases). The CDR3 length is 13 residues. Germline-derived CDR1 and CDR2 are MNHEY and SMNVEV (reference sequence). The V and J ends lost 8 bases and 7 bases respectively, with 17 bases between them. The CDR3 is CASRRDRSLEAFF. CDR3 coding DNA: TGTGCCAGCCGCCGCGACAGAAGCCTTGAAGCTTTCTTT.

V is TRBV20-1 and J is TRBJ1-2; D gene uncertain. CDR3 length: 11 amino acids. Germline V gene lookup returns CDR1 DFQATT and CDR2 SNEGSKA (reference sequence). V was trimmed by 2 bases and J by 4 bases, leaving 5 bases between them. The CDR3: CSARRGYGYTF. CDR3 in DNA: TGCAGTGCTAGACGCGGCTATGGCTACACCTTC.

Worth noting for this clonotype: Sequence at one end of the junction differs from germline and may be a read error. The chain carries TRBV7-2 and TRBJ2-5, with D unresolved. The DNA end favors TRBJ2-7, so the J call may be wrong. Germline V gives CDR1 SGHTA, CDR2 FQGNSA. This CDR3 is 15 amino acids long. CDR3 residues: CASSPRGQSSSEQYF. In nucleotides, the CDR3 is TGTGCCAGCAGCCCCCGCGGCCAGAGTTCCTCCGAGCAGTACTTC.

V is TRBV28 and J is TRBJ1-2; no clear D. The CDR3 has 14 amino acids. V gave up 4 bases and J gave up 8 bases, with 17 bases separating them. Per germline, CDR1 MDHEN and CDR2 SYDVKM. The chain's CDR3 is CASSSQWIEGGYTF. CDR3 bases: TGTGCCAGCAGTTCCCAGTGGATTGAGGGCGGCTACACCTTC.

CDR3 sequence (DNA): TGTGCCATCAGGGCCTCGGGACAGGGGGTTTCCACCTACGAGCAGTACTTC. The encoded protein is CAIRASGQGVSTYEQYF. The J gene is TRBJ2-7, the V gene TRBV10-3; 11 bases agree with TRBD1. CDR1 ENHRY and CDR2 SYGVKD come from the germline V gene. V lost 6 bases, J lost 2 bases, and 12 bases stayed unmatched. This CDR3 has 17 amino acids.

The rearrangement joins TRBV27 to TRBJ1-2, with D possibly being TRBD1 (5 bases). Germline V CDR1 and CDR2: MNHEY, SMNVEV (reference sequence). Between the trimmed V and J ends, which lost 3 bases and 4 bases, there was a span of 15 bases. The CDR3 is 15 residues long. In DNA form, the CDR3 reads TGTGCCAGCAGTTTCGAGGGGAGGGGCGGCTATGGCTACACCTTC. Its translation is CASSFEGRGGYGYTF.

The chain carries TRBV5-1 and TRBJ1-2, with D possibly matching TRBD1 (5 bases). The V gene lost 4 bases and the J gene lost 1 base, with 14 bases spanning the gap. This CDR3 spans 15 amino acids. The germline V gene has CDR1 SGHRS and CDR2 YFSETQ. CDR3 in DNA: TGCGCCAGCAGCCTGAATATAGGGGTTAACTATGGCTACACCTTC. Protein: CASSLNIGVNYGYTF. Full variable domain (rest looked up from reference TRBV5-1 and TRBJ1-2): KAGVTQTPRYLIKTRGQQVTLSCSPISGHRSVSWYQQTPGQGLQFLFEYFSETQRNKGNFPGRFSGRQFSNSRSEMNVSTLELGDSALYLCASSLNIGVNYGYTFGSGTRLTVV.

This clonotype was observed a handful of times. This clone may be a read error of a much larger clone one base away. The CDR3 bases are TGTGCCATTAACGGGGAGGTTAATGAGCAGTTCTTC. This translates into CAINGEVNEQFF. The chain has TRBV12-3 or TRBV12-4 and TRBJ2-1; possible D gene TRBD2, 6 bases. The CDR3 totals 12 residues. The V end was cut by 10 bases, the J end by 7 bases, with 14 bases between.